The rows below give T cell receptor beta chains drawn from one sample of a study of blood T cells in healthy people across ages. From the 5' RACE reads, TCRdb called clonotypes with MiXCR, one entry per CDR3 protein. The table includes 650,000 to 950,000 distinct CDR3 sequences, approximately 44% detected once. The specimen sequenced was blood. These receptors were collected from a man between 60 and 75 years old in good health. Each CDR3 is given with its conserved first and last residue. A D gene is named only where the DNA matches it firmly. Some rows have no size entry. The others give once, few or many, or a class for an expanded clone.

once	TRBD2	TRBV10-3	TRBJ2-3	TGTGCCATCACCTCCGGGACTAGCGGGAGTGAAGATACGCAGTATTTT	CAITSGTSGSEDTQYF
NA	TRBD1	TRBV5-5	TRBJ1-4	TGTGCCAGCAGCAGGGGACAGGGGGCGACTAATGAAAAACTGTTTTTT	CASSRGQGATNEKLFF
NA	NA	TRBV5-1	TRBJ2-7	TGCGCCAGCAGCGACGGTAGGGGGGACGAGCAGTACTTC	CASSDGRGDEQYF
NA	NA	TRBV7-2	TRBJ1-1	TGTGCCAGCAGCCGTGACATGCTTGGGGCTTTCTTT	CASSRDMLGAFF
NA	NA	TRBV24-1	TRBJ1-5	TGTGCCACCACCACCCGGCATTTT	CATTTRHF
many	NA	TRBV5-5	TRBJ2-7	TGTGCCAGCAGCATAGGATCCTACTACGAGCAGTACTTC	CASSIGSYYEQYF
NA	TRBD1	TRBV7-9	TRBJ2-7	TGTGCCAGCACACGGACAGGGGGCGCGCTCTCCTACGAGCAGTACTTC	CASTRTGGALSYEQYF
NA	TRBD1	TRBV15	TRBJ1-2	TGTGCCATCAGCAGAGATCTCTCGGGACAGGGGGTTGGCTACACCTTC	CAISRDLSGQGVGYTF
NA	TRBD2	TRBV15	TRBJ2-7	TGTGCCACCAGCAGAGGCCTAGCGCGGGGGGCCTTCTACGAGCAGTACTTC	CATSRGLARGAFYEQYF
few	NA	TRBV7-2	TRBJ1-5	TGTGCCAGCAGTGGGGCCCCGAATCAGCCCCAGCATTTT	CASSGAPNQPQHF
many	NA	TRBV5-5	TRBJ1-1	TGTGCCAGCAGCACAAAGACAGAGAACACTGAAGCTTTCTTT	CASSTKTENTEAFF
NA	TRBD2	TRBV3-1	TRBJ2-1	TGTGCCAGCAGCCGTGAGACTAGCGGAACCTACAATGAGCAGTTCTTC	CASSRETSGTYNEQFF
NA	NA	TRBV6-2/TRBV6-3	TRBJ2-1	TGTGCCGCCCGACAGGACCTTTTCAATGAGCAGTTCTTC	CAARQDLFNEQFF
NA	NA	TRBV5-1	TRBJ2-3	TGCGCCAGCAGCGTGGCCGGTTCACAAACGCAGTATTTT	CASSVAGSQTQYF
NA	NA	TRBV20-1	TRBJ1-2	TGCAGTGCTGGCAGGGGTTATGGCTACACCTTC	CSAGRGYGYTF
NA	TRBD1	TRBV2	TRBJ2-7	TGTGCCAGCAGTCAACAGGGGAATTCCTACGAGCAGTACTTC	CASSQQGNSYEQYF
many	NA	TRBV29-1	TRBJ2-4	TGCAGCGCCACTCCGGGTTTTCAGTACTTC	CSATPGFQYF
NA	NA	TRBV7-2	TRBJ2-5	TGTTCCAGCAGCTTCCCGGGGACGGAGACCCAGTACTTC	CSSSFPGTETQYF
NA	NA	TRBV6-1	TRBJ1-4	TGTGCCAGCAGTGAAGACGACCGTCGGAATGAAAAACTGTTTTTT	CASSEDDRRNEKLFF
few	NA	TRBV6-1	TRBJ1-4	TGTGCCAGCAGTGAAAGGGGCCGGGATCCTGAAAAACTGTTTTTT	CASSERGRDPEKLFF
few	TRBD1	TRBV7-2	TRBJ1-6	TGTGCCACCAACCTAGACAGGGGGAATTCACCCCTCCACTTT	CATNLDRGNSPLHF
NA	NA	TRBV20-1	TRBJ1-2	TGCAGTTCTGCCCCAGGGTATTATGGCTACACCTTC	CSSAPGYYGYTF
NA	TRBD1	TRBV4-3	TRBJ2-3	TGCGCCAGCAGCCAAGATTCGACAGGGGGGAATGGTGCGCAGTATTTT	CASSQDSTGGNGAQYF
few	NA	TRBV5-1	TRBJ2-7	TGCGCCAGCAGCTTGGGCATCGGCTCCTACGAGCAGTACTTC	CASSLGIGSYEQYF
NA	NA	TRBV12-3/TRBV12-4	TRBJ1-3	TGTGCCAGCAGTCCCACAGGGAATGGAAACACCATATATTTT	CASSPTGNGNTIYF
once	NA	TRBV11-2	TRBJ2-5	TGTGCCAGCAGGCCCTTAGGAGGCGTCTTGGAGACCCAGTACTTC	CASRPLGGVLETQYF
NA	NA	TRBV15	TRBJ1-1	TGTGCCACCAGAGACGTGATGAACACTGAAGCTTTCTTT	CATRDVMNTEAFF
NA	TRBD1	TRBV7-2	TRBJ2-7	TGTGCCAGCAGCTCCAGGACAGGGGGTAACTACGAGCAGTACTTC	CASSSRTGGNYEQYF
few	TRBD2	TRBV5-1	TRBJ2-5	TGCGCCAGCAGCTGGGGGGGAGCGGAGACCCAGTACTTC	CASSWGGAETQYF
NA	NA	TRBV10-3	TRBJ1-5	TGTGCCATCAGGACGGACTCAAAGGCCGCGCCCCAGCATTTT	CAIRTDSKAAPQHF
NA	TRBD1	TRBV29-1	TRBJ2-1	TGCAGCGTTGAAGAAACCCGGACAGGGGGCAGGTTCATCAATGAGCAGTTCTTC	CSVEETRTGGRFINEQFF
NA	TRBD1	TRBV24-1	TRBJ1-2	TGTGCCACCAGTGACACCGGGACAGGGTATGGCTACACCTTC	CATSDTGTGYGYTF
few	TRBD2	TRBV29-1	TRBJ2-7	TGCAGCGTTGAAGGGCAGGGAGGGAATTACGAGCAGTACTTC	CSVEGQGGNYEQYF
once	NA	TRBV28	TRBJ2-1	TGTGCCAGCAGTCTCCGCCAAGGTGGGCAGTTCTTC	CASSLRQGGQFF
NA	TRBD2	TRBV12-3/TRBV12-4	TRBJ2-7	TGTGCCAGCAGTCCAAGCGGGACTAGGCGCGAGCAGTACTTC	CASSPSGTRREQYF
NA	NA	TRBV6-5	TRBJ1-6	TGTGCCAGCAGGATGATTAGCTCCTATAATTCACCCCTCCACTTT	CASRMISSYNSPLHF
NA	NA	TRBV27	TRBJ1-3	TGTGCCAGCAGTCTAGGGAATGGAAACACCATATATTTT	CASSLGNGNTIYF
NA	NA	TRBV5-5	TRBJ1-2	TGTGCCAGCAGCTTGTTGGGAGGCTATGGCTACACCTTC	CASSLLGGYGYTF
NA	NA	TRBV7-9	TRBJ2-7	TGTGCCAGCAGTTCAGCGCCGGGCCTCTACGAGCAGTACTTC	CASSSAPGLYEQYF
NA	TRBD2	TRBV4-3	TRBJ2-1	TGCGCCAGCAGCCCACTAGCGGGGGAAGGTGAGCAGTTCTTC	CASSPLAGEGEQFF
NA	NA	TRBV6-2/TRBV6-3	TRBJ1-2	TGTGCCAGCATGGGGGGTGTGAACTATGGCTACACCTTC	CASMGGVNYGYTF
NA	TRBD1	TRBV3-1	TRBJ2-3	TGTGCCGACGGACAGGAAATTACTCCTAGCACAGATACGCAGTATTTT	CADGQEITPSTDTQYF
NA	NA	TRBV3-1	TRBJ2-2	TGTGCCAGCAGCCGCGTGGGGACCGGGGAGCTGTTTTTT	CASSRVGTGELFF
few	NA	TRBV7-2	TRBJ2-5	TGTGCCAGCAGCTCCTGGGGGGGGGCTAAAGAGACCCAGTACTTC	CASSSWGGAKETQYF
few	TRBD1	TRBV20-1	TRBJ1-1	TGCAGTGCTAGAGGGGACAGGGTAAACACTGAAGCTTTCTTT	CSARGDRVNTEAFF
NA	NA	TRBV4-3	TRBJ2-1	TGCGCCAGCAGCCAAGATCTGGGCGAAGCCACCCCCTACAATGAGCAGTTCTTC	CASSQDLGEATPYNEQFF
few	NA	TRBV4-3	TRBJ2-6	TGCGCCAGCAGCCATTCGGAGTCTGGGGCCAACGTCCTGACTTTC	CASSHSESGANVLTF
many	NA	TRBV12-3/TRBV12-4	TRBJ2-7	TGTGCCAGCAGCTGGGGGGACTACGAGCAGTACTTC	CASSWGDYEQYF
NA	NA	TRBV4-3	TRBJ2-5	TGCGCCAGCAGCCAAGTTTATGCGGGGTACCTCCAAGAGACCCAGTACTTC	CASSQVYAGYLQETQYF
NA	NA	TRBV7-2	TRBJ1-1	TGTGCCAGCAGCTCCGGGGGAGCCGGAGGGACTGAAGCTTTCTTT	CASSSGGAGGTEAFF